What follows are 10 T cell receptor beta chains derived from one specimen sequenced in a study of blood T cell repertoires in COVID-19. TCRdb's copy holds only in-frame clones and misses some; the assay was immunoSEQ multiplex PCR. The top ten hold roughly 0.25% of the sample, which has around 700,000 clones, 85% to 90% seen once. Sequenced input: peripheral blood. The receptors were sampled from a woman younger than 35 with acute or convalescent COVID-19.

Concerning this clone: The DNA is omitted, as the CDR3 cannot be located on it reliably, and the CDR3 follows TCRdb's listing. The V gene is TRBV5-6, the J gene TRBJ1-1; no DNA check was done on the table's D call, TRBD1. A total of 13 residues make up the CDR3, ends included. CDR1 is SGHDT and CDR2 is YYEEEE in the germline V gene. CDR3 amino acids: CASSWGQGSFSFF.

This clone showed up many times. The gene calls are TRBV6-5 and TRBJ1-2; D is perhaps TRBD1 (5 bases). Germline lookup yields CDR1 MNHEY and CDR2 SVGAGI. The length of the CDR3 is 16 residues. V lost 2 bases, J lost 4 bases, and 17 bases lay in between. CDR3 coding DNA: TGTGCCAGCAGTTACATTCGAACAGGCGGGACCTATGGCTACACCTTC. Translation gives CASSYIRTGGTYGYTF.

This clone was counted once. This chain joins TRBV4-3 and TRBJ1-2; tentative D call: TRBD1 (5 bases). Germline CDR1 LGHNA, CDR2 YSLEER. V dropped 4 bases and J dropped 4 bases, with 13 bases sitting between them. There are 14 residues in the CDR3. The chain's CDR3 is CASSPQQDIYGYTF. In DNA form, the CDR3 reads TGCGCCAGCAGCCCCCAACAGGACATCTATGGCTACACCTTC.

Worth noting for this clone: Other DNA sequences of this sample code for an identical CDR3. V usage is TRBV19 and J usage is TRBJ1-5; weak D call: TRBD1 (6 bases). Germline V gives CDR1 LNHDA, CDR2 SQIVND (reference sequence). The V end was cut by 3 bases, the J end by 1 base, with 10 bases between. The CDR3 spans 15 residues. The CDR3: CASSILGQSNQPQHF. The CDR3 DNA follows: TGTGCCAGTAGTATCCTTGGACAGAGCAATCAGCCCCAGCATTTT.

Remarks on this clone: Other DNA sequences in this sample translate to the same CDR3. V gene TRBV5-1 combines with J gene TRBJ1-2; D is perhaps TRBD1 (5 bases). The CDR3 contains 13 residues. The germline V and J ends were trimmed by 4 bases and 1 base, with 8 bases remaining between them. Looked up from germline, CDR1 is SGHRS and CDR2 is YFSETQ. The chain's CDR3 is CASSQDSNYGYTF. CDR3 coding DNA: TGCGCCAGCAGCCAAGACAGTAACTATGGCTACACCTTC.

On this clone itself: The sample carries other DNA sequences with the same CDR3. The rearrangement links TRBV27 to TRBJ1-5, with a tentative D call TRBD1 (5 bases). The CDR3 covers 14 residues. Per germline, CDR1 MNHEY and CDR2 SMNVEV (reference sequence). Trimming stripped 3 bases from V and 3 bases from J, with 9 bases between. CDR3 sequence: CASSFSGSNQPQHF. The DNA of the CDR3 is TGTGCCAGCAGTTTTTCAGGGTCCAATCAGCCCCAGCATTTT.

The V gene is TRBV7-9, the J gene TRBJ2-5, with 7 bases identical to TRBD1. Germline V gives CDR1 SEHNR, CDR2 FQNEAQ (reference sequence). V trimming: 8 bases; J trimming: 4 bases; junction bases outside the gene matches: 1. The CDR3 length is 11 residues. CDR3 residues: CASHRGETQYF. The DNA for the CDR3 is TGTGCCAGCCACAGGGGAGAGACCCAGTACTTC.

The V and J genes are TRBV27 and TRBJ1-1; D is unresolved. Germline assignment: CDR1 MNHEY and CDR2 SMNVEV (reference sequence). The CDR3 spans 15 residues. V gave up 5 bases and J gave up 6 bases, with 19 bases separating them. CDR3 sequence reads: CASSREITRRAEAFF. The DNA of the CDR3 is TGTGCCAGCAGTAGAGAGATAACCCGGAGGGCTGAAGCTTTCTTT.

Comments on this clone: Other DNA sequences in this sample translate to the same CDR3. The rearrangement links TRBV9 to TRBJ2-5, with 8 bases identical to TRBD2. The CDR3 contains 14 residues. Germline assignment: CDR1 SGDLS and CDR2 YYNGEE. V dropped 2 bases and J dropped 5; count of bases not matched to a gene: 5. The CDR3 sequence: CASSVSGGGETQYF. The DNA for the CDR3 is TGTGCCAGCAGCGTCTCGGGAGGGGGTGAGACCCAGTACTTC.

The rearrangement uses TRBV4-1 and TRBJ2-5, with TRBD2 identical over 9 bases. The CDR3 is 15 amino acids. With V trimmed by 4 bases and J by 5 bases, 8 bases remained unmatched. Looked up from germline, CDR1 is MGHRA and CDR2 is YSYEKL. CDR3 nucleotide sequence: TGCGCCAGCAGCCGGTCCGGGACTAGCTTCGAGACCCAGTACTTC. This sequence encodes CASSRSGTSFETQYF.